A single sample is the source of the 3 T cell receptor beta chains below, sequenced in a study of blood T cell repertoires in COVID-19. Method: immunoSEQ multiplex PCR; TCRdb's copy keeps in-frame clones and lacks some. This sample has over 400,000 clones, with approximately 85% found just once. Sequenced: peripheral blood. The receptors stem from a human donor in a cohort sampled during active COVID-19.

This clone was observed once. A much more abundant neighbour one base away suggests this may be a read error. The chain joins TRBV6-5 to TRBJ2-2; D is uncertain. Germline CDR1 MNHEY, CDR2 SVGAGI. The ends were cut back, 6 bases at V and 1 base at J, with 6 bases in the middle. The CDR3 has 13 amino acids. CDR3 protein: CASRRQNTGELFF. As DNA, the CDR3 is TGTGCCAGCAGAAGACAGAACACCGGGGAGCTGTTTTTT.

This clone was found once. CDR3 region: CASSLGQGVSYGYTF. The CDR3, as DNA: TGTGCCAGCAGCTTAGGCCAGGGGGTCTCCTATGGCTACACCTTC. The chain joins TRBV5-5 to TRBJ1-2; 7 bases map to TRBD1. Germline-derived CDR1 and CDR2 are SGHKS and YYEKEE (reference sequence). The CDR3 is 15 amino acids. V was pared by 2 bases and J by 4 bases, with 8 bases of the junction left unmatched. Supplemented by reference TRBV5-5 and TRBJ1-2, the full variable domain reads DAGVTQSPTHLIKTRGQQVTLRCSPISGHKSVSWYQQVLGQGPQFIFQYYEKEERGRGNFPDRFSARQFPNYSSELNVNALLLGDSALYLCASSLGQGVSYGYTFGSGTRLTVV.

The rearrangement links TRBV28 to TRBJ2-1; tentative D call: TRBD1 (7 bases). V was cut by 5 bases and J by 0 bases, with 11 bases left in between. Germline lookup yields CDR1 MDHEN and CDR2 SYDVKM. The CDR3 is 15 amino acids. The CDR3 nucleotides read TGTGCCAGCAGTCCAGGGGGGAGCTCCTACAATGAGCAGTTCTTC. Its protein is CASSPGGSSYNEQFF.